A selection of T cell receptor beta chains follows, all from one sample in a study of blood T cell repertoires in COVID-19. The assay was immunoSEQ multiplex PCR, and TCRdb's table has in-frame clones only and misses some. The sample yields 500,000 or so clones, around 90% seen once. The sample consisted of PBMCs or T cells enriched from blood (not recorded which). The receptors shown here come from a woman under 30 who had recovered from COVID-19. Both conserved end residues are part of each CDR3. D genes are given only for firm matches. Part of the rows lack a size; the others show once, few, many or a class for expanded clones.

d_call	v_call	j_call	clone_size	cdr3_length	cdr3_aa	cdr3_nt
NA	TRBV15	TRBJ1-1	NA	14	CATSREADLAEAFF	TGTGCCACCAGCAGAGAGGCAGATCTCGCTGAAGCTTTCTTT
NA	TRBV30	TRBJ1-5	NA	14	CAWGQPRVHQPQHF	TGTGCCTGGGGACAGCCGAGGGTGCATCAGCCCCAGCATTTT
NA	TRBV7-2	TRBJ2-1	NA	15	CASSFDSLPYNEQFF	TGTGCCAGCAGCTTCGACTCCCTACCCTACAATGAGCAGTTCTTC
TRBD1	TRBV12-5	TRBJ2-1	NA	16	CASGPMTGVPYNEQFF	TGTGCTAGTGGTCCCATGACAGGGGTTCCCTACAATGAGCAGTTCTTC
NA	TRBV4-1	TRBJ1-6	NA	15	CASSQIQGVESPLHF	TGCGCCAGCAGCCAAATTCAAGGGGTCGAGTCACCCCTCCACTTT
NA	TRBV29-1	TRBJ2-3	once	14	CSVEEAGVTDTQYF	TGCAGCGTTGAAGAGGCAGGGGTAACAGATACGCAGTATTTT
NA	TRBV5-1	TRBJ2-1	NA	15	CASSSLGGTYNEQFF	TGCGCCAGCAGTTCCCTGGGCGGGACCTACAATGAGCAGTTCTTC
NA	TRBV19	TRBJ2-2	NA	16	CASSFQYNPNTGELFF	TGTGCCAGTAGTTTTCAATACAATCCGAACACCGGGGAGCTGTTTTTT
TRBD2	TRBV11-2	TRBJ2-3	NA	15	CASSLGYGTRNTQYF	TGTGCCAGCAGCTTGGGCTATGGGACTAGAAATACGCAGTATTTT
NA	TRBV12-3/TRBV12-4	TRBJ1-6	NA	12	CASSTEPGPVPF	TGTGCCAGCAGTACCGAACCAGGGCCGGTACCCTTT
TRBD1	TRBV5-1	TRBJ2-7	NA	16	CASSLVFGDRGREQYF	TGCGCCAGCAGCTTGGTATTTGGGGACAGGGGGCGCGAGCAGTACTTC
TRBD1	TRBV27	TRBJ1-4	once	14	CASSYTGANEKLFF	TGTGCCAGCAGTTATACAGGGGCTAATGAAAAACTGTTTTTT
TRBD1	TRBV7-6	TRBJ2-7	NA	13	CASSLGQGNEQYF	TGTGCCAGCAGCTTAGGACAGGGAAACGAGCAGTACTTC
NA	TRBV7-9	TRBJ2-3	NA	15	CASTRTGKGRGTQYF	TGTGCCAGCACCCGAACAGGGAAGGGTAGGGGTACGCAGTATTTT
NA	TRBV10-3	TRBJ1-5	NA	14	CAISESINSQPQHF	TGTGCCATCAGTGAGTCGATTAACAGTCAGCCCCAGCATTTT
NA	TRBV2	TRBJ1-2	NA	14	CASLKGYDGSGYTF	TGTGCCAGCCTTAAGGGGTACGACGGGAGTGGCTACACCTTC
NA	TRBV5-5	TRBJ1-3	NA	14	CASSVGLAGNTIYF	TGTGCCAGCAGCGTGGGTCTAGCGGGAAACACCATATATTTT
NA	TRBV27	TRBJ1-4	NA	15	CASSFSGGGNEKLFF	TGTGCCAGCAGTTTTTCGGGGGGAGGTAATGAAAAACTGTTTTTT
TRBD1	TRBV28	TRBJ1-3	NA	16	CASSRPGTGDGNTIYF	TGTGCCAGCAGTCGTCCGGGGACAGGGGACGGAAACACCATATATTTT
TRBD1	TRBV19	TRBJ2-2	NA	16	CASDRGTDMITGELFF	TGTGCCAGCGACAGGGGAACGGATATGATCACCGGGGAGCTGTTTTTT
NA	TRBV5-4	TRBJ1-6	few	14	CASSLGTGGSPLHF	TGTGCCAGCAGCTTGGGCACCGGGGGGTCACCCCTCCACTTT
NA	TRBV15	TRBJ2-4	NA	18	CATSRPAFPDSSKNIQYF	TGTGCCACCAGCAGACCCGCCTTTCCGGACAGTTCCAAAAACATTCAGTACTTC
NA	TRBV12-3/TRBV12-4	TRBJ1-1	NA	13	CASSYKFPPEAFF	TGTGCCAGCAGTTACAAATTCCCCCCTGAAGCTTTCTTT
NA	TRBV28	TRBJ2-2	NA	14	CASINNREYGELFF	TGTGCCAGCATCAATAACAGGGAATACGGGGAGCTGTTTTTT
NA	TRBV7-9	TRBJ1-1	NA	13	CASSLEGGSEAFF	TGTGCCAGCAGCCTAGAGGGCGGGTCCGAAGCTTTCTTT
TRBD2	TRBV7-9	TRBJ2-7	NA	15	CASATSGGAVDEQYF	TGTGCCAGCGCCACTAGCGGGGGGGCCGTCGACGAGCAGTACTTC
NA	TRBV2	TRBJ1-6	few	14	CASSLERLHSPLHF	TGTGCCAGCAGCTTAGAGAGGCTCCATTCACCCCTCCACTTT
NA	TRBV21-1	TRBJ2-3	NA	16	CASSKPTGNCTDTQYF	TGTGCCAGCAGCAAACCTACAGGTAATTGCACAGATACGCAGTATTTT
NA	TRBV5-1	TRBJ2-3	NA	15	CASSSRLAAIDTQYF	TGCGCCAGCAGCTCGCGGCTAGCAGCCATAGATACGCAGTATTTT
NA	TRBV5-1	TRBJ2-1	once	14	CASSPGGRYNEQFF	TGCGCCAGCAGCCCGGGGGGCCGGTACAATGAGCAGTTCTTC
TRBD2	TRBV7-2	TRBJ2-3	NA	18	CASSLARLGGGATDTQYF	TGTGCCAGCAGCTTAGCCCGGTTGGGCGGGGGGGCCACAGATACGCAGTATTTT
NA	TRBV4-1	TRBJ1-3	NA	16	CASSRATVPSGNTIYF	TGCGCCAGCAGCCGGGCCACAGTACCCTCTGGAAACACCATATATTTT
NA	TRBV7-8	TRBJ2-1	NA	14	CASSLGWVGGEQFF	TGTGCCAGCAGCTTAGGCTGGGTGGGGGGTGAGCAGTTCTTC
NA	TRBV5-4	TRBJ2-3	NA	13	CASSLDFTDTQYF	TGTGCCAGCAGCTTGGACTTCACAGATACGCAGTATTTT
NA	TRBV9	TRBJ1-1	NA	16	CASSVGGRVSGTEAFF	TGTGCCAGCAGCGTAGGGGGTAGGGTTAGCGGCACTGAAGCTTTCTTT
NA	TRBV6-1	TRBJ1-2	NA	13	CASSDPGDYGYTF	TGTGCCAGCAGTGACCCAGGGGACTATGGCTACACCTTC
NA	TRBV12-3/TRBV12-4	TRBJ1-5	NA	12	CASSHSNQPQHF	TGTGCCAGCAGCCACAGTAATCAGCCCCAGCATTTT
NA	TRBV7-2	TRBJ1-5	NA	15	CASSLVAREDQPQHF	TGTGCCAGCAGCTTAGTGGCCAGGGAGGATCAGCCCCAGCATTTT
NA	TRBV3-1/TRBV3-2	TRBJ2-1	NA	16	CASSQDRAGVYNEQFF	TGTGCCAGCAGCCAAGATAGGGCAGGGGTGTACAATGAGCAGTTCTTC
TRBD1	TRBV5-6	TRBJ2-5	NA	16	CASSSRDRGLPETQYF	TGTGCCAGCAGCTCCAGGGACAGGGGGCTCCCGGAGACCCAGTACTTC
TRBD1	TRBV11-2	TRBJ1-4	NA	15	CASSLGDRDIEKLFF	TGTGCCAGCAGCTTAGGCGACAGGGACATTGAAAAACTGTTTTTT
NA	TRBV3-1/TRBV3-2	TRBJ1-6	NA	20	CASSQDWNKFRPGGGSPLHF	TGTGCCAGCAGCCAAGATTGGAATAAGTTTAGGCCGGGGGGAGGATCACCCCTCCACTTT
NA	TRBV9	TRBJ1-1	few	13	CASSAGVGTEAFF	TGTGCCAGCAGCGCGGGAGTAGGAACTGAAGCTTTCTTT
NA	TRBV3-1/TRBV3-2	TRBJ2-5	NA	15	CASSQDTVSWGSPDF	TGTGCCAGCAGCCAAGATACGGTTTCCTGGGGCTCCCCCGACTTC
NA	TRBV7-9	TRBJ1-4	NA	14	CASSSRDFNEKLFF	TGTGCCAGCAGCTCAAGGGACTTTAATGAAAAACTGTTTTTT
NA	TRBV30	TRBJ1-1	NA	17	CASLRFGWAGPYTEAFF	TGTGCCTCTCTTAGGTTCGGATGGGCAGGTCCATACACTGAAGCTTTCTTT
TRBD1	TRBV4-1	TRBJ1-1	NA	15	CASSQGRGRQAEAFF	TGCGCCAGCAGCCAGGGTAGGGGGCGTCAGGCTGAAGCTTTCTTT
TRBD1	TRBV5-1	TRBJ2-2	NA	14	CASRGTENTGELFF	TGCGCCAGCAGAGGGACAGAGAACACCGGGGAGCTGTTTTTT
NA	TRBV6-5	TRBJ1-5	NA	14	CASIRDTLNQPQHF	TGTGCCAGCATCCGGGACACTCTCAATCAGCCCCAGCATTTT
TRBD1	TRBV27	TRBJ2-7	NA	14	CASSPRDSSYEQYF	TGTGCCAGCAGTCCCCGGGACAGCTCCTACGAGCAGTACTTC
NA	TRBV24-1	TRBJ2-2	NA	12	CATSDFSGELFF	TGTGCCACCAGTGATTTCTCCGGGGAGCTGTTTTTT
NA	TRBV3-1/TRBV3-2	TRBJ1-1	NA	12	CASTSQGSKAFF	TGTGCCAGCACCTCACAGGGTTCCAAAGCTTTCTTT